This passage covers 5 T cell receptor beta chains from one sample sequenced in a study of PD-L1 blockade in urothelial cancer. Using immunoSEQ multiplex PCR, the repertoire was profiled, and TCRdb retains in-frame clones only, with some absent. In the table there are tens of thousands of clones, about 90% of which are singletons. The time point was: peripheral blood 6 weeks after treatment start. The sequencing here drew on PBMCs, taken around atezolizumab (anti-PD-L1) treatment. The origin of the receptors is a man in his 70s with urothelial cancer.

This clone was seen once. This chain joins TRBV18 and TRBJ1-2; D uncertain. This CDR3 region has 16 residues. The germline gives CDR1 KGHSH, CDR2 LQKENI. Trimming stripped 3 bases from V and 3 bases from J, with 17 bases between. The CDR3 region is CASSPRQARRDYGYTF. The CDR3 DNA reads TGTGCCAGCTCACCTAGGCAGGCCAGGCGGGACTATGGCTACACCTTC.

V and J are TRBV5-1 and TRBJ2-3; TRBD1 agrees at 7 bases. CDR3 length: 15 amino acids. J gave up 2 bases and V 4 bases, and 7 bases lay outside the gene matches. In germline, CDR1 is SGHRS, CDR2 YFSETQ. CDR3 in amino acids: CASSVDREYTDTQYF. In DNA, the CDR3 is TGCGCCAGCAGCGTTGACAGGGAGTACACAGATACGCAGTATTTT.

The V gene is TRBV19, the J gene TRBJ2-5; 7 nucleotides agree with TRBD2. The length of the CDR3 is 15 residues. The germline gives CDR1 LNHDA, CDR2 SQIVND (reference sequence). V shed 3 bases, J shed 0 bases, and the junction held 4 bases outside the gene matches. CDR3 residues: CASSIPGLHQETQYF. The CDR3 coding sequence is TGTGCCAGTAGTATCCCGGGACTACACCAAGAGACCCAGTACTTC.

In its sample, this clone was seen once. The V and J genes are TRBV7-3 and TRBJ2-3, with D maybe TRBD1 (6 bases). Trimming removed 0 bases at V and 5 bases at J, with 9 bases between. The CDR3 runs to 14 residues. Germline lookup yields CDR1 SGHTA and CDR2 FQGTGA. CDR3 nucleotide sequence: TGTGCCAGCAGCTTAACACTACAGGGAGATACGCAGTATTTT. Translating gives CASSLTLQGDTQYF.

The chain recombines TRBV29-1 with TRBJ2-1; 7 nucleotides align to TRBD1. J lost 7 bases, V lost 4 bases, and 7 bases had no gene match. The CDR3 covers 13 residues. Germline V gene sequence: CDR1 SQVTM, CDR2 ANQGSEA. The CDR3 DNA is TGCAGCGTTGGGACAGGAGGATGGAATGAGCAGTTCTTC. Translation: CSVGTGGWNEQFF.